A single sample gave rise to the 13 T cell receptor beta chains below, sequenced in a study of T cell responses to AZD1222 COVID-19 vaccine. Sequenced by immunoSEQ multiplex PCR; TCRdb stores in-frame clones only, minus some. The sample lists under 300,000 clones; more than 80% were seen once. Sequencing was performed on peripheral blood, taken on day 0 of AZD1222 vaccination. Receptors were obtained from an adult in good health.

V is TRBV10-3 and J is TRBJ1-5; D call uncertain. The CDR3 spans 13 residues. V lost 4 bases, J lost 7 bases, and 11 bases lay in between. CDR1 is ENHRY and CDR2 is SYGVKD in the germline V gene. This CDR3 reads CAISGRDGQPQHF. The CDR3 DNA reads as TGTGCCATCAGTGGGCGAGATGGGCAGCCCCAGCATTTT.

The chain joins TRBV18 to TRBJ1-6; 8 nucleotides agree with TRBD1. CDR1 and CDR2 (germline): KGHSH, LQKENI. The CDR3 runs to 16 residues. V was clipped by 3 bases and J by 9 bases; unmatched bases: 10. CDR3 coding DNA: TGTGCCAGCTCACCCCCTGGACAGGGAGGCGGTTCACCCCTCCACTTT. Translation gives CASSPPGQGGGSPLHF.

The V gene is TRBV5-1, the J gene TRBJ1-1; D uncertain. The germline V gene has CDR1 SGHRS and CDR2 YFSETQ. V shed 2 bases and J shed 0 bases, with 14 bases lying between them. This CDR3 is 16 amino acids long. CDR3 protein: CASSFGLLGMNTEAFF. In DNA, the CDR3 is TGCGCCAGCAGCTTCGGTCTTTTAGGGATGAACACTGAAGCTTTCTTT.

This chain's CDR3 is CASRRENTGELFF. The CDR3 DNA is TGTGCCTCAAGACGGGAGAACACCGGGGAGCTGTTTTTT. V usage is TRBV30 and J usage is TRBJ2-2, with a tentative D call TRBD2 (5 bases). The CDR3 sequence is 13 residues long. The V end lost 7 bases, the J end lost 1 base, and 10 bases lay between the germline ends. The germline V gene has CDR1 GTSNPN and CDR2 SVGIG (reference sequence).

V usage is TRBV7-3 and J usage is TRBJ2-1; D may be TRBD2 (6 bases). The CDR3 runs 18 residues. Germline lookup yields CDR1 SGHTA and CDR2 FQGTGA. The V gene lost 6 bases and the J gene lost 1 base, with 22 bases spanning the gap. The DNA for the CDR3 is TGTGCCAGCAGTCCCGGGCCCCTCGGTGCGGGATCCTACAATGAGCAGTTCTTC. It yields the protein CASSPGPLGAGSYNEQFF.

This sequence joins TRBV29-1 and TRBJ2-5; D perhaps matches TRBD2 (6 bases). With 4 bases removed from V and 2 bases from J, the gap between germline ends came to 20 bases. This CDR3 spans 16 amino acids. The germline V gene encodes CDR1 SQVTM and CDR2 ANQGSEA. This CDR3 reads CSVGGVISGTQETQYF. The CDR3 nucleotides are TGCAGCGTTGGGGGGGTCATTTCAGGGACTCAAGAGACCCAGTACTTC.

The chain employs TRBV19 and TRBJ2-1, with 8 bases that match TRBD2. The CDR3 is made up of 15 amino acids. The germline CDR1 and CDR2 sequences are LNHDA and SQIVND (reference sequence). Trimming at V came to 5 bases and at J to 2 bases, leaving 5 bases not matched to a gene. The CDR3 loop is CASSRTSYPYNEQFF. CDR3 bases: TGTGCCAGTAGTCGGACTAGCTACCCCTACAATGAGCAGTTCTTC.

The V call is TRBV24-1, the J call TRBJ1-1; 7 nucleotides line up with TRBD1. There are 17 residues in the CDR3. With 8 bases clipped from V and 1 base from J, the junction kept 15 bases outside the gene matches. CDR1 KGHDR and CDR2 SFDVKD come from the germline V gene. The CDR3 DNA reads as TGTGCCACCATTCACCTTATGCCGGGACAGAGGAACACTGAAGCTTTCTTT. Its translation: CATIHLMPGQRNTEAFF.

The rearrangement uses TRBV2 and TRBJ1-5; D is unclear. This CDR3 is 15 amino acids long. V was pared by 4 bases and J by 6 bases, with 16 bases between. Germline loops: CDR1 SNHLY, CDR2 FYNNEI. The DNA of the CDR3 is TGTGCCAGCAGTGTCTTCCTACAGAGTAGTCAGCCCCAGCATTTT. Its translation is CASSVFLQSSQPQHF.

The chain recombines TRBV5-4 with TRBJ1-3; D possibly corresponds to TRBD1 (5 bases). The germline CDR1 and CDR2 sequences are SGHNT and YYREEE (reference sequence). The CDR3 covers 14 residues. V dropped 3 bases and J dropped 1 base, with 8 bases sitting between them. The CDR3: CASSSGGSGNTIYF. In DNA form, the CDR3 reads TGTGCCAGCAGCTCCGGGGGGTCTGGAAACACCATATATTTT.

The chain links TRBV19 to TRBJ1-1, with TRBD1 matching 9 bases. V lost 6 bases and J lost 11; bases outside the gene matches: 4. Per the germline V gene, CDR1 is LNHDA and CDR2 is SQIVND (reference sequence). The CDR3 contains 11 residues. For the CDR3, the DNA is TGTGCCAGTAGCAGGGACAGGGTGGCTTTCTTT. Its protein is CASSRDRVAFF.

The rearrangement uses TRBV3-1 (or the pseudogene TRBV3-2) and TRBJ2-7; TRBD2 is a possible D gene (6 bases). CDR3 length equals 15 residues. V dropped 2 bases and J dropped 1 base, with 12 bases sitting between them. CDR1 is LGHDT, CDR2 YNNKEL, per germline (reference sequence). The DNA for the CDR3 is TGTGCCAGCAGCCAAAAAAGACGGGGGTCCTACGAGCAGTACTTC. Residues: CASSQKRRGSYEQYF.

This clone was counted between two and nine times. The rearrangement uses TRBV2 and TRBJ2-7, with TRBD2 matching 7 bases. In germline, CDR1 is SNHLY, CDR2 FYNNEI. With V trimmed by 7 bases and J by 3 bases, 6 bases remained unmatched. The CDR3 spans 13 residues. CDR3 loop: CASNGPGGYEQYF. In DNA, the CDR3 is TGTGCCAGCAATGGACCGGGGGGCTACGAGCAGTACTTC.